One sample yielded the 5 T cell receptor beta chains listed below, sequenced in a study of T cells in Graves' hyperthyroidism and ophthalmopathy. Amplification yielded TCR beta CDR3 regions, with RNA transcripts as the source. During a first-round RT-PCR of the TCR CDR3, the HTBI primer set was used. TCRdb fed the multiplex PCR reads into MiXCR, producing one record per CDR3 protein. The repertoire consists of around 570,000 distinct CDR3 sequences, with 20% occurring once and the leading ten covering 47%. Sequenced input: blood. All receptors come from a man in his forties with Graves' ophthalmopathy.

In this sample, this clonotype turned up many times. The chain is built from TRBV3-1 and TRBJ2-3; 7 bases are shared with TRBD1. The CDR3 covers 16 residues. CDR1 and CDR2 (germline): LGHDT, YNNKEL (reference sequence). The V and J ends lost 1 base and 4 bases, in that order; junction bases with no gene match: 8. The CDR3 nucleotides read TGTGCCAGCAGCCAAGCGGAAACAGGGGTGGCAGATACGCAGTATTTT. Amino acids: CASSQAETGVADTQYF.

The table lists this clonotype with a few counts. This sequence joins TRBV18 and TRBJ1-5; perhaps TRBD1 as D (5 bases). With 1 base removed from V and 7 bases from J, the gap between germline ends came to 11 bases. The CDR3 has 14 amino acids. The germline V gene has CDR1 KGHSH and CDR2 LQKENI. The CDR3 nucleotides read TGTGCCAGCTCACCACAGGGGCACGGGCAGCCCCAGCATTTT. Its translation: CASSPQGHGQPQHF.

This clonotype came up a few times. CDR3: CASSPAVSYEQYF. CDR3 coding DNA: TGCGCCAGCAGCCCGGCAGTTTCCTACGAGCAGTACTTC. V is TRBV5-1 and J is TRBJ2-7; D unresolved. The V end lost 4 bases, the J end lost 1 base, and 9 bases lay between the germline ends. CDR1 and CDR2 (germline): SGHRS, YFSETQ. This CDR3 contains 13 residues.

This clonotype was seen only once. The chain is built from TRBV7-2 and TRBJ2-1; 9 bases are a match to TRBD2. The CDR3 consists of 13 residues. V shed 4 bases, J shed 13 bases, and the junction held 8 bases outside the gene matches. Germline lookup yields CDR1 SGHTA and CDR2 FQGNSA. The CDR3 loop reads CASSSASGTAQFF. The DNA of the CDR3 is TGTGCCAGCAGCTCTGCTAGCGGGACCGCCCAGTTCTTC.

To note about this clonotype: A much larger clone lies one base from this, so it may be a read error. The chain has TRBV5-1 and TRBJ2-5, with no clear D. Germline V lookup: CDR1 SGHRS, CDR2 YFSETQ. This CDR3 contains 14 residues. The CDR3 DNA reads TGCGCCAACAGCTTGGTCCTCAACGGGGAGACCCAGTACTTC. Encoded protein: CANSLVLNGETQYF.